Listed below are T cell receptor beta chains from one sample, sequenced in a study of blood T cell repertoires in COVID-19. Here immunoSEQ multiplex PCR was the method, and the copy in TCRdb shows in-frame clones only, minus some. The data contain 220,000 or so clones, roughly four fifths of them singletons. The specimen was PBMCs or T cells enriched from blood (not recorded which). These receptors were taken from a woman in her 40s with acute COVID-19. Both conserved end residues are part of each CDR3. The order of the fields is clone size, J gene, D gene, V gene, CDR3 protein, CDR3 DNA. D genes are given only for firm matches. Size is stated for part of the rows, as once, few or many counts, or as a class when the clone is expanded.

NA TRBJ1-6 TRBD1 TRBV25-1 CASSFGTATNSPLHF TGTGCCAGCAGCTTCGGGACAGCAACTAATTCACCCCTCCACTTT
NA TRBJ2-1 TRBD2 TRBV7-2 CASSLPTGTSSYNEQFF TGTGCCAGCAGCCTCCCCACCGGGACTAGCTCCTACAATGAGCAGTTCTTC
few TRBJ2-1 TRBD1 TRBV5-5 CASSLGDSSQFF TGTGCCAGCAGCTTGGGGGACAGCTCACAGTTCTTC
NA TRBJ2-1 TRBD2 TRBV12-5 CASGLVRRDWASGTSSYNEQFF TGTGCTAGTGGTTTGGTTAGGCGAGATTGGGCTAGCGGCACAAGCTCCTACAATGAGCAGTTCTTC
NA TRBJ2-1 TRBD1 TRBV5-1 CASSSGGTGYSNEQFF TGCGCCAGCAGCTCCGGTGGGACAGGGTATTCGAATGAGCAGTTCTTC
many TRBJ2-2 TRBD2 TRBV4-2 CASSLQLAGAGGELFF TGTGCCAGCAGCCTCCAACTAGCGGGGGCGGGCGGGGAGCTGTTTTTT
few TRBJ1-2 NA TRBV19 CASIPSTGSFYGYTF TGTGCCAGTATTCCATCGACAGGTTCTTTCTATGGCTACACCTTC
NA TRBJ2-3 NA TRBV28 CASSLLASTDTQYF TGTGCCAGCAGTTTATTAGCGAGCACAGATACGCAGTATTTT
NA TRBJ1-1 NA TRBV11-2 CASSSSTLNTEAFF TGTGCCAGCAGCTCTTCCACATTGAACACTGAAGCTTTCTTT
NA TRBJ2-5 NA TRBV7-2 CASSFRVQETQYF TGTGCCAGCAGCTTCAGGGTCCAAGAGACCCAGTACTTC
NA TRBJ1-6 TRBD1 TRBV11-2 CASSLGLTGGNSPLHF TGTGCCAGCAGCTTAGGCCTAACAGGGGGTAATTCACCCCTCCACTTT
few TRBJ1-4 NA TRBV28 CASSLEFREKLFF TGTGCCAGCAGTTTAGAGTTCCGTGAAAAACTGTTTTTT
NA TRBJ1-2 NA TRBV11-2 CASSLAQGFYTF TGTGCCAGCAGCTTAGCACAGGGTTTCTACACCTTC
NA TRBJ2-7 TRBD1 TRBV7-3 CASSLVGPGTGDYEQYF TGTGCCAGCAGCTTAGTAGGGCCCGGGACAGGGGACTACGAGCAGTACTTC
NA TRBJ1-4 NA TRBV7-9 CASSLLTGRDEKLFF TGTGCCAGCAGCTTATTGACAGGCCGGGATGAAAAACTGTTTTTT
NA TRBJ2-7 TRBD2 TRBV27 CASSLWASGNYEQYF TGTGCCAGCAGTTTATGGGCTAGCGGGAACTACGAGCAGTACTTC
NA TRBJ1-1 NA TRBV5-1 CASRNGGNQGTEAFF TGCGCCAGCAGAAACGGGGGGAATCAGGGCACTGAAGCTTTCTTT
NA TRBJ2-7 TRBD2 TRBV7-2 CASSSTSGGPYEQYF TGTGCCAGCAGCTCCACTAGCGGGGGACCCTACGAGCAGTACTTC
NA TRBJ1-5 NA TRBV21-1 CASRADQPQHF TGTGCCAGCAGGGCCGATCAGCCCCAGCATTTT
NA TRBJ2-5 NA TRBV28 CASSLPLTQIGAQYF TGTGCCAGCAGTTTACCTCTGACCCAGATCGGGGCCCAGTACTTC
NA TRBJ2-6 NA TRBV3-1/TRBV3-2 CASSQQGSFSGANVLTF TGTGCCAGCAGCCAACAGGGGAGTTTCTCTGGGGCCAACGTCCTGACTTTC
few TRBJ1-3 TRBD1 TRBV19 CASTEDRGRGNTIYF TGTGCCAGTACCGAGGACAGGGGGCGAGGAAACACCATATATTTT
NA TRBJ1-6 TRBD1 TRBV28 CASSPPGTGTSPLHF TGTGCCAGCAGCCCGCCCGGGACAGGTACCTCACCCCTCCACTTT
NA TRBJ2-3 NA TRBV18 CASSSLDTDTQYF TGTGCCAGCTCATCACTAGACACAGATACGCAGTATTTT
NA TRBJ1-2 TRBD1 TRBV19 CASSTGTAMPFGVNYGYTF TGTGCCAGTAGTACCGGGACAGCGATGCCCTTTGGGGTCAACTATGGCTACACCTTC
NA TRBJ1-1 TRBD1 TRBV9 CASSVSQGANTEAFF TGTGCCAGCAGCGTTTCACAGGGGGCGAACACTGAAGCTTTCTTT
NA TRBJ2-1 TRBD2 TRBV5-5 CASSLGGIAGVAQFF TGTGCCAGCAGCTTGGGGGGGATAGCGGGAGTGGCGCAGTTCTTC
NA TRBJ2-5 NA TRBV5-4 CASSSWREETQYF TGTGCCAGCAGCTCCTGGAGGGAAGAGACCCAGTACTTC
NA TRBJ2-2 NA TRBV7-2 CASSLPGQIYSNTGELFF TGTGCCAGCAGCTTACCCGGACAGATCTATTCGAACACCGGGGAGCTGTTTTTT
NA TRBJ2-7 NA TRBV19 CASSLTGSQSYEQYF TGTGCCAGTAGTCTCACAGGGTCCCAATCCTACGAGCAGTACTTC
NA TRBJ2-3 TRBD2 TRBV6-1 CASSVLAGGAGKVTDTQYF TGTGCCAGCAGTGTACTAGCGGGGGGAGCGGGGAAAGTGACAGATACGCAGTATTTT
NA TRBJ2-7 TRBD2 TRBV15 CATGGLAFDEQYF TGTGCCACCGGAGGACTAGCCTTCGACGAGCAGTACTTC
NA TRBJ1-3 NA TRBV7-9 CASSPRGLSGNTIYF TGTGCCAGCAGCCCCCGAGGGCTATCTGGAAACACCATATATTTT